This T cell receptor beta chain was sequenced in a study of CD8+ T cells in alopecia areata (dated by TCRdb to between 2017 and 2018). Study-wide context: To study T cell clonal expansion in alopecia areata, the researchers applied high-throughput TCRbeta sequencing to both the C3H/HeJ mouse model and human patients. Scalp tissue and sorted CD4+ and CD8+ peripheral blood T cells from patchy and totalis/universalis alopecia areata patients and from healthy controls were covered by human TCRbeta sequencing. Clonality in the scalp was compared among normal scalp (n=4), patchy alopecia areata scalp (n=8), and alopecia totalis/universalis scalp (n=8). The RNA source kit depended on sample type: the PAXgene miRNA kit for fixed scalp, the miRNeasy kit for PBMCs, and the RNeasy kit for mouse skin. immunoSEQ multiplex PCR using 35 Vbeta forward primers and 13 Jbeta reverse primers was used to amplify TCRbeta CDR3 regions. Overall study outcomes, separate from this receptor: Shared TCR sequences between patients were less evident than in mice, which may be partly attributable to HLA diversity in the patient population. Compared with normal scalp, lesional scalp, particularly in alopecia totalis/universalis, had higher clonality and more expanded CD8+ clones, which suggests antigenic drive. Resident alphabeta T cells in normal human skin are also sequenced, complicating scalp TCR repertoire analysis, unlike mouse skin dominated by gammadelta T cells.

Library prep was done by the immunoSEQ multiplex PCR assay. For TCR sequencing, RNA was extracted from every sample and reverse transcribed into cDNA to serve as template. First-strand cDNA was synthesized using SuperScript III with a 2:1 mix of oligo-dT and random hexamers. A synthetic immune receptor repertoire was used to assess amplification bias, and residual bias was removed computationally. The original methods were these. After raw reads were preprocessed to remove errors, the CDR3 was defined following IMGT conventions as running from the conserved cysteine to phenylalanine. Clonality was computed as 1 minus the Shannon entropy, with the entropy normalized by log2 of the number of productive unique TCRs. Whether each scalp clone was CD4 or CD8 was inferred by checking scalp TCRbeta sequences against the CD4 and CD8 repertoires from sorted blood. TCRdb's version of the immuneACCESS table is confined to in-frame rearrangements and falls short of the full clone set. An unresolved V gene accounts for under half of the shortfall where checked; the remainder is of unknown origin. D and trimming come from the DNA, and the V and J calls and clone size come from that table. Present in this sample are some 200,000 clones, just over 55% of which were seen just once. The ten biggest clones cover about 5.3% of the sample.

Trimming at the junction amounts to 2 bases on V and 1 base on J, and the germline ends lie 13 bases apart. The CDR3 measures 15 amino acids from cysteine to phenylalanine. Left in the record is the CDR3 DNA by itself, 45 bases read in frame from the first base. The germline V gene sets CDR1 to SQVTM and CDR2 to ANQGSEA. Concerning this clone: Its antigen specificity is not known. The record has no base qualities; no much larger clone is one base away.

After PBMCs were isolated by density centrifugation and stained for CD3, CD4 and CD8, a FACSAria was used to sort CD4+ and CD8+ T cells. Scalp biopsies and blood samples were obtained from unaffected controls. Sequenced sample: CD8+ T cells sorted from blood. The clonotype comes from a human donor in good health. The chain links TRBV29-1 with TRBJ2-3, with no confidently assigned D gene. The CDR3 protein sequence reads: CSVEPLNSGTDTQYF. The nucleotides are TGCAGCGTTGAACCCCTAAACTCAGGCACAGATACGCAGTATTTT.